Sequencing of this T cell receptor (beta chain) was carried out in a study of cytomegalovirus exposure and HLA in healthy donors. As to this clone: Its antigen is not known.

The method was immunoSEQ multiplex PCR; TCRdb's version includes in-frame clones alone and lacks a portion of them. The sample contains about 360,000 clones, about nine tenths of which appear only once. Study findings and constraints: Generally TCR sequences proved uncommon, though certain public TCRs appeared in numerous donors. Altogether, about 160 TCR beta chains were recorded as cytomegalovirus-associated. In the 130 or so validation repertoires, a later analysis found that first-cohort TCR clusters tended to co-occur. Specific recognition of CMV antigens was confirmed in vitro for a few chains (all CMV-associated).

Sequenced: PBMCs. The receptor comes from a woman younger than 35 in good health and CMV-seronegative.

The CDR3 coding sequence is TGTGCCAGCAGTTTCCGCGGCAGGGAGCGGACTAATGGCTACACCTTC. It encodes CASSFRGRERTNGYTF. The chain links TRBV27 to TRBJ1-2; possible D gene TRBD1, 5 bases. The CDR3 is 16 amino acids. CDR1 is MNHEY and CDR2 is SMNVEV in the germline V gene (reference sequence). Trimming took off 3 bases at V and 6 bases at J, with 20 bases between the two ends.